This T cell receptor (beta chain) was retrieved from a study of T-cell reconstitution after alpha-beta-depleted transplantation in children (dated by TCRdb to about 2016). Context from the whole study: The study quantitatively tracked T-cell immune reconstitution after TCRalphabeta/CD19-depleted allogeneic hematopoietic cell transplantation in children using TCR repertoire profiling. General findings and caveats noted by the study authors: In some patients, high TCRbeta diversity at day 60 was attributed to recipient T cells and intrathymic progenitors that had survived conditioning. Over subsequent months, a decline in hyperexpanded clone frequencies was noted, and after one year, T-cell counts and TCRbeta diversity were mostly ascribed to newly produced T cells. The apparently early alphabetaT-cell count recovery about two months after transplant was reportedly dependent on only several hundred rapidly expanded clones derived from non-depleted graft cells.

The treatment or condition label of this sample denotes: allogeneic hematopoietic cell transplantation with graft depleted of TCRalphabeta T cells and CD19 B cells. Transplant recipients were children who received TCRalphabeta/CD19-depleted allogeneic hematopoietic cell grafts. As encoded in the germline V gene, CDR1 is SGHTA while CDR2 is FQGTGA. Germline trimming: 3 bases from V, 2 bases from J; junction bases outside gene matches: 5. CDR3 length: 16 amino acids, cysteine to phenylalanine. The only DNA kept is the CDR3, 48 bases in frame from the first base. Library preparation used PCR. Sequencing instrument: Illumina HiSeq 2500. Molecular barcoding was employed in the preparation of TCR libraries, with unique molecular identifiers being used to normalize TCRbeta repertoire quantification. TCRdb redid the processing of the public reads, applying fastp at Q25 and MiXCR, and retained in-frame beta chains. One record per CDR3 amino acid sequence lists the most common genes and DNA. This sample lists about 300,000 distinct CDR3 sequences; 10% were detected once. About 8% of the sample belongs to the ten largest clones.

There are many counts of this clonotype. Its binding antigen is unknown. No quality values exist for individual bases; no much larger clone is one base distant. The chain was built from TRBV7-3 and TRBJ2-1, and 9 bases in between align with TRBD2. The starting material was PBMCs, obtained before TCRalphabeta/CD19-depleted stem cell transplant. The TCR was taken from a boy in the first two years of life with acute myeloid leukemia, due to receive a stem cell transplant. DNA sequence: TGTGCCAGCAGCTTTCGCGGGGGGGCGACCTACAATGAGCAGTTCTTC. It translates to CASSFRGGATYNEQFF.